This TCR beta chain was sequenced during a study of T cells in Graves' hyperthyroidism and ophthalmopathy (dated by TCRdb to between 2017 and 2020). Background for the entire study: Peripheral blood was sampled at the time of initial diagnosis, prior to any treatment. A discovery cohort of roughly 100 patients, about 44 with Graves' ophthalmopathy and approximately 57 with stable Graves' hyperthyroidism, was used to find distinguishing TCR V-J signatures. Whether ophthalmopathy could be predicted prospectively was tested in an independent validation cohort made up of approximately 19 hyperthyroidism patients plus 17 patients who later progressed to ophthalmopathy. The 100 or so discovery patients were divided at random into training and test sets in a 7:3 ratio. Thyroid tissue and blood T-cell repertoires from more than 5 Graves' hyperthyroidism patients were also compared in the study. Following sampling, methimazole starting at 30 mg daily was given to hyperthyroidism patients, and high-dose intravenous methylprednisolone was given to ophthalmopathy patients. According to the paper, TCR Vbeta CDR3 sequencing was carried out on approximately 140 peripheral blood samples, which came from around 43 ophthalmopathy, approximately 72 hyperthyroidism and approximately 17 progressor patients.

What the research found in general, with its limitations: Ophthalmopathy was separated from stable hyperthyroidism by a 13 V-J signature model, with about 88% sensitivity and roughly 81% specificity obtained in cross-validation and 80%/75% obtained in testing. During validation, the model predicted progression to ophthalmopathy a median of around 6 months ahead of onset, with around 71% sensitivity and 72% to 80% specificity. Most expanded thyroid clonotypes (frequency above 0.001) were also found in blood, which suggests that blood repertoires may mirror thyroid immune responses. No statistical method was used to fix the sample size in advance, and group allocation was not hidden from the investigators.

This clonotype was counted many times. The specificity of this receptor is unknown. Qualities for individual bases were not recorded, and no much larger clone is one base off. In the ophthalmopathy patients, disease was moderately to severely active, with a Clinical Activity Score of 3 or more, a NOSPECS grade of 4 or more, and a duration of less than 3 months. Patients with uncontrolled infections, other autoimmune diseases, pregnancy or lactation were excluded. Diagnoses were based on clinical symptoms, serum thyroxine and TRAb, thyroid ultrasound and orbital computed tomography. PBMCs were isolated from 10 ml of fresh peripheral blood by Ficoll-Paque density gradient centrifugation. Total RNA was extracted using Trizol reagent, and RNA quality was assessed on an Agilent 2100 Bioanalyzer. V is shortened by 1 base, J by 3 bases, and the region joining them spans 9 bases. The CDR3 has 15 amino acids, counting the end cysteine and phenylalanine. Only the CDR3 DNA is retained, 45 bases long and in frame from the first base. From a lookup of the germline V gene (reference sequence), CDR1 and CDR2 are LGHDT and YNNKEL.

Amplification of TCR beta CDR3 regions was carried out from RNA transcripts. The TCR CDR3 was subjected to a first round of RT-PCR using the HTBI primer set and the Qiagen OneStep RT-PCR kit. Libraries were constructed in a second round of multiplex PCR, after which size selection and purification were carried out. Sequencing of the libraries was done on an Illumina HiSeq2000 using paired-end 100 bp reads. In the source study's methods: Raw data were processed with SOAPnuke, discarding reads with adapters, uncalled bases, mean Phred below 15, or no exact constant-primer or identifier match. High-quality paired reads were merged with COPE v1.2.5, and unique nucleotide sequences were defined as clonotypes. MiTCR v1.1 was used to align clonotypes to the IMGT TRBV, TRBD and TRBJ reference segments. Only V-J combinations with frequency above 0.0001, covering about 99% of repertoires, were analysed. The TCS score was defined as the ratio of F50 (clonal expansion) to E x V (chaos), calculated using BLOSUM62-based TCRdist between CDR3 peptides within each V-J. Welch's t-statistics and random forest reduced fewer than 600 V-J features to 10 to 15, which were used in a naive Bayes classifier (R e1071). TCRdb reran the public reads through fastp at Q25 and MiXCR, keeping productive beta chains. Identical CDR3 proteins give one entry, which carries the most common genes and DNA. These V and J calls originate from TCRdb's pipeline instead of the authors' own analysis. The sample data list about 600,000 distinct CDR3 sequences, and roughly 15% of these were observed just once. Approximately 12% of the sample rests with the top ten.

Sequenced input: blood. Here the chain combines TRBV3-1 and TRBJ1-4; the best D guess is TRBD1, with 6 bases matching. This receptor was obtained from a woman between 45 and 65 years old with Graves' ophthalmopathy. The CDR3 region reads CASSQAGQSNEKLFF. The bases are TGTGCCAGCAGCCAAGCTGGACAGTCTAATGAAAAACTGTTTTTT.